The following is a TCR beta chain sequence with its context. The specificity of this receptor is unknown. Qualities for individual bases were not recorded, and no much larger clone is one base off. This sample was taken from a study of response to subunit inactivated influenza vaccine (dated by TCRdb to about 2018). Looking at the study overall: Deep quantitative T cell receptor repertoire profiling was used in the study to track responses to a trivalent subunit inactivated influenza vaccine.

Sample time point, as interpreted from the label and publication: 45 days after influenza vaccine administration. Library creation used RT-PCR. Sequenced using an Illumina HiSeq 2500. TCRdb reworked the public reads: Q25 trimming with fastp, MiXCR clone assembly, productive beta chains retained. All rows with the same CDR3 protein become a single entry with the most common DNA and genes. The sample table holds fewer than 650,000 distinct CDR3 sequences, of which 10% to 15% were seen once. The ten top clones hold 13% of the sample. What the authors observed across the whole study: It was suggested by the authors that each seasonal influenza vaccination may recruit only a limited number of new T cells.

The CDR3 goes from the cysteine to the phenylalanine over 15 residues. The CDR3 DNA has 45 bases and is translated from base 1. V was cut back by 5 bases and J by 0 bases, leaving a gap of 10 bases between them. CDR1 and CDR2, looked up from the germline V gene, are SGHTA and FQGNSA. The receptor comes from a man between 45 and 60 years old who received an inactivated influenza vaccine. Donor details come from another sample of the same person, matched by shared clones. The sample here was PBMCs from blood, taken about 6 weeks after vaccination. The sequence joins TRBV7-2 to TRBJ1-4; matching of 5 bases hints at TRBD1 as the D gene. The sequence in DNA is TGTGCCAGCAGCCGTATGGGGCCAACTAATGAAAAACTGTTTTTT. Protein translation: CASSRMGPTNEKLFF.